This T cell receptor (beta chain) is from a study of blood T cells in healthy people across ages. Regarding the study as a whole: There were more naive CD4+ cells and higher diversity in long-lived donors than in aged donors.

Worth noting for this clonotype: Its cognate antigen is unknown.

Primers used in a second PCR of about 6 to 11 cycles were a sample-barcoded 5' primer and a J-beta primer mix. MiXCR, applied by TCRdb to the 5' RACE reads, yields one record per CDR3 protein. The sample consists of about 800,000 distinct CDR3 sequences, 20% to 25% of them appearing once. The CDR3 contains 18 residues. Germline lookup yields CDR1 MNHGY and CDR2 SVAAGI. The V gene end was trimmed by 5 bases and the J gene end by 6 bases; junction bases not matched to a gene: 19. The sample was also linked to a second study, of T cells of mothers and their children. In that study: Comparable shaping of TCR recombination output by thymic selection was observed in related and unrelated pairs.

This TCR was recovered from a boy aged 5-17 years in good health. Sequencing used blood. This rearrangement joins TRBV6-9 to TRBJ1-2; 9 bases map to TRBD1. CDR3 region: CASSELRTGAPLGNGYTF. CDR3 nucleotides: TGTGCCAGCAGTGAGCTTCGGACAGGGGCACCCCTCGGTAATGGCTACACCTTC.